This section outlines one T cell receptor beta chain sequence together with its context. The antigen is not known. The CDR3 length is 13 residues. V dropped 3 bases and J dropped 0 bases, with 7 bases sitting between them. In germline, CDR1 is SGDLS, CDR2 YYNGEE. The data belong to a study of T-cell reconstitution after alpha-beta-depleted transplantation in children. Study-level findings and limits: TCRbeta diversity was high at day 60 in some patients (a result of surviving recipient T cells and thymic progenitors).

Unique molecular identifiers tagged the TCRbeta library. TCRdb passed the PCR reads through MiXCR, listing each CDR3 protein once. The sample includes a few hundred thousand distinct CDR3 sequences, roughly 13% of them seen just once. This chain connects TRBV9 to TRBJ2-7; D gene uncertain. The sequences come from PBMCs, mostly from graft donor cells, collected 360 days after TCRalphabeta/CD19-depleted stem cell transplant. The clonotype was recovered from a male patient between 5 and 17 years old who had a stem cell transplant for acute myeloid leukemia, so the T cells may come from the graft donor. The CDR3 loop reads CASSERSSYEQYF. The CDR3 DNA reads TGTGCCAGCAGCGAAAGGTCCTCCTACGAGCAGTACTTC.